The T cell receptor beta chain under discussion was sequenced for a study of T cell responses to AZD1222 COVID-19 vaccine. The study, taken as a whole, reports: Reports indicate that nearly half of spike-specific TCRs are directed at unmutated variant regions.

Libraries were prepared by immunoSEQ multiplex PCR; TCRdb keeps only in-frame clonotypes and omits some of them. Of fewer than 120,000 clones in the sample, approximately 94% are singletons; the top ten hold around 2.8%. A note on this clone: Its matching antigen is unknown.

V lost 0 bases and J lost 5, with 7 bases in between. The germline gives CDR1 WSHSY, CDR2 SAAADI. There are 13 residues in the CDR3. The chain is built from TRBV10-2 and TRBJ1-2; D gene ambiguous. The clonotype originates from an adult who received the AZD1222 COVID-19 vaccine. The specimen was peripheral blood, collected 28 days after the second AZD1222 dose. The CDR3 bases are TGCGCCAGCAGTGAGTCGTCTGGGTATGGCTACACCTTC. Amino acids: CASSESSGYGYTF.